The TCR beta chain under discussion was sequenced for a study of cytomegalovirus exposure and HLA in healthy donors. General observations from the study: Presence/absence analyses took donor sequencing depth as roughly uniform. The likely origin of a cluster of highly shared sequence variants was a sequencing artifact. Reportedly, cytomegalovirus status was diagnosed with high sensitivity and specificity.

The PCR was carried out with 60 Vbeta primers and 13 Jbeta primers. Profiling relied on immunoSEQ multiplex PCR, and the TCRdb table lists in-frame clones only, not all of them. The sample lists tens of thousands of clones; 75% were seen once. On this clone itself: Its specificity is not known.

Between the trimmed V and J ends, which lost 1 base and 0 bases, there was a span of 16 bases. The germline gives CDR1 MNHNS, CDR2 SASEGT. The CDR3 runs to 17 residues. The sequence was collected from a man aged 35 to 55 in good health and CMV-seronegative. Sample: PBMCs. The chain uses TRBV6-1 and TRBJ2-7; D gene unclear. Here the CDR3 DNA reads TGTGCCAGCAGTGAAGGACCCCTTCAACGGAGCTCCTACGAGCAGTACTTC. Its translation is CASSEGPLQRSSYEQYF.